Sequencing of this T cell receptor (beta chain) was carried out in a study of blood T cells in healthy people across ages. Overall study results and limits: Naive CD4+ cell counts and diversity both ran higher in long-lived than in aged donors.

As to this clonotype: Its antigen remains unidentified.

A sample-barcoded 5' primer and a J-beta primer mix were used in a second PCR of roughly 6 to 11 cycles. TCRdb reprocessed the 5' RACE reads via MiXCR and lists one record per CDR3 protein. The sample lists roughly 2 million distinct CDR3 sequences, just under 50% occurring once. With 3 bases removed from V and 4 bases from J, the gap between germline ends came to 12 bases. Germline assignment: CDR1 SQVTM and CDR2 ANQGSEA. This CDR3 has 13 residues. Each sample had at least 6 million PBMCs isolated. The sequenced material came from blood. The V and J genes are TRBV29-1 and TRBJ2-5; no clear D. The receptor comes from a woman aged 35 to 49 in good health. The CDR3 loop is CSVELSVGETQYF. CDR3 DNA: TGCAGCGTTGAGCTCTCGGTAGGAGAGACCCAGTACTTC.